This TCR beta chain was sequenced for a study of PD-1 blockade in classical Hodgkin lymphoma. Study details: Patients were administered nivolumab (3 mg/kg intravenously) every 2 weeks. General study findings and limits: Healthy donors were reported to have higher baseline TCR diversity than newly diagnosed patients. Complete responders possessed baseline diversity comparable to newly diagnosed patients. Repertoire differences lack defined causes, possibly disease activity or prior therapy.

To note about this clone: The target antigen is unknown.

Repertoires were generated with immunoSEQ multiplex PCR, while TCRdb's copy carries only in-frame clones and drops some. This sample yields roughly 38,000 clones, of which about 86% are seen a single time; 5% to 6.5% belongs to the top ten. No patient escaped relapse after autologous stem cell transplantation, and brentuximab vedotin exposure varied. The junction had 9 bases not matched to a gene; V was cut back by 4 bases and J by 1 base. Germline values: CDR1 SEHNR, CDR2 FQNEAQ (reference sequence). The length of the CDR3 is 17 residues. Sequencing used peripheral blood mononuclear cells (PBMCs), obtained before the second cycle of nivolumab. The V call is TRBV7-9, the J call TRBJ2-2, with 7 bases that match TRBD1. The sequence was collected from a human donor with classical Hodgkin lymphoma. Here the CDR3 reads CASSSPTGTENTGELFF. The CDR3 nucleotides are TGTGCCAGCAGCTCACCAACAGGGACAGAGAACACCGGGGAGCTGTTTTTT.